This T cell receptor (beta chain) was sequenced during a study of identical twins. Every one of the donors was a healthy Caucasian. After template switching added a universal primer site, the resulting cDNA carried unique molecular identifiers. TCRdb redid the calling of the 5' RACE reads with MiXCR, one entry per CDR3 protein. The sample has 700,000 or so distinct CDR3 sequences, under 9% seen once. The data were also submitted as part of a second study, on yellow fever vaccine responses in identical twins.

This clonotype originated in a woman between 18 and 30 years old in good health. The source material was PBMCs.

The DNA for the CDR3 is TGCAGCGTTGAAGCAATGAAAAGGGACACAGCTAGCACAGATACGCAGTATTTT. Protein: CSVEAMKRDTASTDTQYF. The chain has TRBV29-1 and TRBJ2-3; the D gene is possibly TRBD1 (6 bases). V was trimmed by 1 base and J by 0 bases, leaving 20 bases between them. The germline V gene has CDR1 SQVTM and CDR2 ANQGSEA. This CDR3 contains 18 residues.